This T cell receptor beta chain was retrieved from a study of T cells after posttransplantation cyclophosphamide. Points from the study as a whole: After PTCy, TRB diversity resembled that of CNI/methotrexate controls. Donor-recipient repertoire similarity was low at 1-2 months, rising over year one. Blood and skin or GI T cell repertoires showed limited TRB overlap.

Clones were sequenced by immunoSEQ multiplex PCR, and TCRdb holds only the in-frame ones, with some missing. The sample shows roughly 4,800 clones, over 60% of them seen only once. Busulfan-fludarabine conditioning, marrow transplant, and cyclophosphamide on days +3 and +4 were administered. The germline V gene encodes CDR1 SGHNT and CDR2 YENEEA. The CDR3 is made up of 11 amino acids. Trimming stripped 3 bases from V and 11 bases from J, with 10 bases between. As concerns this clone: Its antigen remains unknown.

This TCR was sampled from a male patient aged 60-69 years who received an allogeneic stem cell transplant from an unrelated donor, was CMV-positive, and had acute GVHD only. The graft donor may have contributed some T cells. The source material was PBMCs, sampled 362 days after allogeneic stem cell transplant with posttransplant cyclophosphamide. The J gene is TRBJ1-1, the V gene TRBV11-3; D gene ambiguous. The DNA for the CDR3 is TGTGCCAGCAGCTTCGCTAGTGACGCTTTCTTT. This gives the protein CASSFASDAFF.